This T cell receptor (beta chain) was sequenced during a study of blood T cells in healthy people across ages. This clonotype was seen many times. The CDR3 is 14 residues long. From germline, CDR1 is KGHSH and CDR2 LQKENI. Trimming removed 3 bases from V and 3 bases from J, with 11 bases in between. Combining a sample-barcoded 5' primer with a J-beta primer mix, a second PCR ran for about 7 to 11 cycles. TCRdb recomputed calls from the 5' RACE reads with MiXCR, one row per CDR3 protein. The sample shows approximately 1,700,000 distinct CDR3 sequences, roughly 43% of them seen only once. The clonotype originates from a human donor in good health. The J gene is TRBJ1-1, the V gene TRBV18; D may be TRBD1 (6 bases). The sequenced sample was blood. CDR3 in DNA: TGTGCCAGCTCACCTGCAGGGGAATACACTGAAGCTTTCTTT. This translates into CASSPAGEYTEAFF.